The table lists the clone carrying this TCR beta chain with a count of one. The data were taken from a study of blood T cell repertoires in COVID-19. Profiling relied on immunoSEQ multiplex PCR, and the TCRdb table lists in-frame clones only, not all of them. This sample carries 150,000 to 200,000 clones, about 88% of them seen once, and the ten largest clones take approximately 25%. Trimming at V came to 3 bases and at J to 3 bases, leaving 3 bases not matched to a gene. Germline V gene data show CDR1 as KGHDR and CDR2 as SFDVKD. There are 15 residues in the CDR3. Everyone who took part was about 18 to 90 years old, and they came from 24 US areas.

The V and J genes are TRBV24-1 and TRBJ2-7; 11 nucleotides align to TRBD1. The source material was PBMCs or T cells enriched from blood (not recorded which). The sequence was obtained from a middle-aged woman in a cohort exposed to, infected with or recovered from COVID-19 (not recorded which). This CDR3 is CATSDTGTGGYEQYF. The CDR3 DNA reads as TGTGCCACCAGTGATACCGGGACAGGGGGCTACGAGCAGTACTTC.